A selection of T cell receptor beta chains follows, all from one sample in a study of radiotherapy plus CTLA-4 blockade in lung cancer. Method: immunoSEQ multiplex PCR; TCRdb's copy keeps in-frame clones and lacks some. The table shows 75,000 to 100,000 clones, with approximately 86% occurring only once. Sequencing was performed on peripheral blood, taken from a patient treated with radiotherapy plus ipilimumab. Receptors were obtained from a human donor with non-small cell lung cancer that progressed on radiotherapy plus ipilimumab. CDR3s include the opening cysteine and the closing phenylalanine or tryptophan. Each record gives: J gene, D gene, V gene, CDR3 protein, CDR3 DNA. A D gene is named only where the DNA matches it firmly.

j_gene: TRBJ2-7; d_gene: -; v_gene: TRBV6-1; CDR3aa: CASSATGRTRSQYF; CDR3nt: TGTGCCAGCAGTGCGACAGGACGCACGAGATCGCAGTACTTC
j_gene: TRBJ1-4; d_gene: -; v_gene: TRBV28; CDR3aa: CASRQAGEKLFF; CDR3nt: TGTGCCAGCCGTCAGGCGGGGGAAAAACTGTTTTTT
j_gene: TRBJ2-1; d_gene: TRBD1; v_gene: TRBV5-1; CDR3aa: CASSSEGARLHNEQFF; CDR3nt: TGCGCCAGCAGTTCAGAGGGGGCGCGTCTCCACAATGAGCAGTTCTTC
j_gene: TRBJ2-3; d_gene: -; v_gene: TRBV6-5; CDR3aa: CASSEGDLDTQYF; CDR3nt: TGTGCCAGCAGTGAAGGTGATTTAGATACGCAGTATTTT
j_gene: TRBJ2-3; d_gene: -; v_gene: TRBV5-1; CDR3aa: CASRRGAQGAQDTQYF; CDR3nt: TGCGCCAGCAGGCGGGGGGCGCAGGGGGCGCAAGATACGCAGTATTTT
j_gene: TRBJ2-1; d_gene: -; v_gene: TRBV28; CDR3aa: CASSLGGQGGNEQFF; CDR3nt: TGTGCCAGCAGTTTGGGTGGGCAGGGGGGCAATGAGCAGTTCTTC
j_gene: TRBJ2-3; d_gene: -; v_gene: TRBV9; CDR3aa: CASSPSSTDTQYF; CDR3nt: TGTGCCAGCAGCCCCTCAAGCACAGATACGCAGTATTTT
j_gene: TRBJ2-1; d_gene: TRBD2; v_gene: TRBV9; CDR3aa: CASSPHSGRADEQFF; CDR3nt: TGTGCCAGCAGCCCGCACAGCGGGAGGGCCGATGAGCAGTTCTTC
j_gene: TRBJ2-7; d_gene: -; v_gene: TRBV5-4; CDR3aa: CASSLEPASYEQYF; CDR3nt: TGTGCCAGCAGCTTGGAGCCAGCCTCCTACGAGCAGTACTTC
j_gene: TRBJ1-2; d_gene: -; v_gene: TRBV25-1; CDR3aa: CATLGGRGRGYTF; CDR3nt: TGTGCCACCCTGGGGGGGCGCGGACGAGGCTACACCTTC
j_gene: TRBJ1-5; d_gene: TRBD1; v_gene: TRBV12-5; CDR3aa: CASGLQGASQPQHF; CDR3nt: TGTGCTAGTGGTTTGCAGGGGGCGAGCCAGCCCCAGCATTTT
j_gene: TRBJ2-3; d_gene: -; v_gene: TRBV5-6; CDR3aa: CASSLYSTDTQYF; CDR3nt: TGTGCCAGCAGCTTGTACAGCACAGATACGCAGTATTTT
j_gene: TRBJ2-3; d_gene: -; v_gene: TRBV19; CDR3aa: CASSPRGSPQYF; CDR3nt: TGTGCCAGTAGTCCCCGGGGGTCGCCGCAGTATTTT